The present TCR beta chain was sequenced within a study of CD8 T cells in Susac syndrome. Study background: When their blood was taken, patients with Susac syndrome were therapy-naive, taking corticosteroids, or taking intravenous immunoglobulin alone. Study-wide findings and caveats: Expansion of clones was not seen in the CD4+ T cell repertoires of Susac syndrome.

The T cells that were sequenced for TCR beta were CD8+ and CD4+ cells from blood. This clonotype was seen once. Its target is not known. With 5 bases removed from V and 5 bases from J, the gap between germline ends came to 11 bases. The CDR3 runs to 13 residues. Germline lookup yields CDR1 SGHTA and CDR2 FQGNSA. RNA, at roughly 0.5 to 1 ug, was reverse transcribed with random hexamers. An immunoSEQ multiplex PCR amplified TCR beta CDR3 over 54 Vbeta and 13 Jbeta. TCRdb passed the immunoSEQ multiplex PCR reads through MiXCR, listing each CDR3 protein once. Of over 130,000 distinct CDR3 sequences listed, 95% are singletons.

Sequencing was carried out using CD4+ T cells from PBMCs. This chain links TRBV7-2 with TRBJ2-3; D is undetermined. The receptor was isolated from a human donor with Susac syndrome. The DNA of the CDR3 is TGTGCCAGCAGCACTGGACGAGGAGATACGCAGTATTTT. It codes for CASSTGRGDTQYF. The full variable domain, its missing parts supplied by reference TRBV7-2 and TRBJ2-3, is GAGVSQSPSNKVTEKGKDVELRCDPISGHTALYWYRQSLGQGLEFLIYFQGNSAPDKSGLPSDRFSAERTGGSVSTLTIQRTQQEDSAVYLCASSTGRGDTQYFGPGTRLTVL.